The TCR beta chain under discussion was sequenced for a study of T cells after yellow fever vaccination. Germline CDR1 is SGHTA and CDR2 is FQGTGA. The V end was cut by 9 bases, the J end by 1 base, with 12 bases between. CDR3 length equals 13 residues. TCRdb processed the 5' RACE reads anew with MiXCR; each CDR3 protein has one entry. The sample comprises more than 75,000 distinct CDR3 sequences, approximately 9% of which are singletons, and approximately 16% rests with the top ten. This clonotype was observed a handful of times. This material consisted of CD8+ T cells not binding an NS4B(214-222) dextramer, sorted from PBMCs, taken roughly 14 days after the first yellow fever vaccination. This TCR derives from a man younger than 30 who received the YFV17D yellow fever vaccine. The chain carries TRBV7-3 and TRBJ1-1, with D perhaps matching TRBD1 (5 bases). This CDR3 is CARGGVGNTEAFF. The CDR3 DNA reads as TGTGCCAGGGGGGGGGTCGGGAACACTGAAGCTTTCTTT.